This is a list of T cell receptor beta chains from one sample in a study of type 1 regulatory T cells. TCRdb redid the calling of the reads with MiXCR, one entry per CDR3 protein. Of 75,000 to 100,000 distinct CDR3 sequences detected, 30% to 35% appear once; the ten largest clones hold around 2.2%. The source material was CD4+ T cells, either the whole sample or a sorted fraction (not recorded which). These receptors were taken from a human donor in good health. Both conserved end residues are part of each CDR3. D genes are given only for firm matches. A row's size may be missing; if present it is once, few, many or a size class.

D gene: NA
J gene: TRBJ2-4
clone size: NA
V gene: TRBV19
CDR3 DNA: TGTGCCAGTAGTATCACGGACAGCAAAAACATTCAGTACTTC
CDR3 protein: CASSITDSKNIQYF

D gene: NA
J gene: TRBJ1-6
clone size: NA
V gene: TRBV18
CDR3 DNA: TGTGCCAGCTCCTCCGGACGGCCCAATTCACCCCTCCACTTT
CDR3 protein: CASSSGRPNSPLHF

D gene: NA
J gene: TRBJ2-2
clone size: few
V gene: TRBV7-3
CDR3 DNA: TGTGCCAGCAGCCCGCAGGCGGCTGCCGGGGAGCTGTTTTTT
CDR3 protein: CASSPQAAAGELFF

D gene: TRBD2
J gene: TRBJ2-1
clone size: once
V gene: TRBV10-3
CDR3 DNA: TGTGCCATCAGTGAGTCTCGTCTAGCGGGAGCTGAGCAGTTCTTC
CDR3 protein: CAISESRLAGAEQFF

D gene: NA
J gene: TRBJ1-1
clone size: NA
V gene: TRBV3-1
CDR3 DNA: TGTGCCAGCAGCCAACTAGTGAGTAACACTGAAGCTTTCTTT
CDR3 protein: CASSQLVSNTEAFF

D gene: NA
J gene: TRBJ2-7
clone size: few
V gene: TRBV2
CDR3 DNA: TGTGCCAGCAGTGTTACCCCGGAGGACGAGCAGTACTTC
CDR3 protein: CASSVTPEDEQYF

D gene: NA
J gene: TRBJ2-1
clone size: few
V gene: TRBV7-2
CDR3 DNA: TGTGCCAGCAGCTTTGTCGGTAGCTTGAGCTCCTACAATGAGCAGTTCTTC
CDR3 protein: CASSFVGSLSSYNEQFF

D gene: NA
J gene: TRBJ2-1
clone size: NA
V gene: TRBV20-1
CDR3 DNA: TGCAGTGCCAGCACAGGGGACTCTTACAATGAGCAGTTCTTC
CDR3 protein: CSASTGDSYNEQFF

D gene: NA
J gene: TRBJ2-1
clone size: few
V gene: TRBV14
CDR3 DNA: TGTGCCAGCAGCCATTACTTAGACGATGAGCAGTTCTTC
CDR3 protein: CASSHYLDDEQFF

D gene: TRBD1
J gene: TRBJ1-1
clone size: NA
V gene: TRBV5-1
CDR3 DNA: TGCGCCAGCAGAGGCACAGGGGGCACTGAAGCTTTCTTT
CDR3 protein: CASRGTGGTEAFF

D gene: NA
J gene: TRBJ2-4
clone size: NA
V gene: TRBV7-9
CDR3 DNA: TGTGCCAGCAGCTCGGTGAAGGTTGTCAAAAACATTCAGTACTTC
CDR3 protein: CASSSVKVVKNIQYF

D gene: NA
J gene: TRBJ1-6
clone size: NA
V gene: TRBV20-1
CDR3 DNA: TGCAGCGGGGTGGGGGGGCTGTTGACACCCCTCCACTTT
CDR3 protein: CSGVGGLLTPLHF

D gene: NA
J gene: TRBJ2-1
clone size: NA
V gene: TRBV6-6
CDR3 DNA: TGTGCCAGCAGTCACGGGATAGGGCGGGAGACAGGGGAGCAGTTCTTC
CDR3 protein: CASSHGIGRETGEQFF

D gene: TRBD2
J gene: TRBJ2-5
clone size: NA
V gene: TRBV20-1
CDR3 DNA: TGCAGTGTCTTGGTTGGCGGGAGGGCATATGAGACCCAGTACTTC
CDR3 protein: CSVLVGGRAYETQYF

D gene: TRBD2
J gene: TRBJ2-2
clone size: few
V gene: TRBV13
CDR3 DNA: TGTGCCAGCAGCTCCCGGACTAGCGGGAGGGCCGGGGAGCTGTTTTTT
CDR3 protein: CASSSRTSGRAGELFF

D gene: NA
J gene: TRBJ1-1
clone size: few
V gene: TRBV5-1
CDR3 DNA: TGCGCCAGCAGCTTGTATGGGACAGAAGCTTTCTTT
CDR3 protein: CASSLYGTEAFF

D gene: NA
J gene: TRBJ2-1
clone size: NA
V gene: TRBV10-1
CDR3 DNA: TGCGCCAGCAGTGAAGACCATCTCACCTCCTACAATGAGCAGTTCTTC
CDR3 protein: CASSEDHLTSYNEQFF

D gene: NA
J gene: TRBJ2-2
clone size: many
V gene: TRBV5-1
CDR3 DNA: TGCGCCAGCAGCTCACCGGGCCCGGTCACCGGGGAGCTGTTTTTT
CDR3 protein: CASSSPGPVTGELFF

D gene: TRBD1
J gene: TRBJ1-1
clone size: NA
V gene: TRBV10-3
CDR3 DNA: TGTGCCATCAACGACAGGGGCGGGGGCACTGAAGCTTTCTTT
CDR3 protein: CAINDRGGGTEAFF

D gene: NA
J gene: TRBJ2-1
clone size: NA
V gene: TRBV5-1
CDR3 DNA: TGCGCCAGCAGCTTGATTCCAGACGGTGAGCAGTTCTTC
CDR3 protein: CASSLIPDGEQFF

D gene: TRBD1
J gene: TRBJ2-1
clone size: NA
V gene: TRBV29-1
CDR3 DNA: TGCAGCGTTAACCGACAGGGTCTCAATGAGCAGTTCTTC
CDR3 protein: CSVNRQGLNEQFF

D gene: NA
J gene: TRBJ1-3
clone size: NA
V gene: TRBV4-3
CDR3 DNA: TGCGCCACGCTCTCCCGATATTTT
CDR3 protein: CATLSRYF

D gene: NA
J gene: TRBJ2-1
clone size: few
V gene: TRBV6-2/TRBV6-3
CDR3 DNA: TGTGCCAGCCTCAGGAGCGGAGCCAATGAGCAGTTCTTC
CDR3 protein: CASLRSGANEQFF

D gene: NA
J gene: TRBJ1-3
clone size: NA
V gene: TRBV29-1
CDR3 DNA: TGTAGCGTCGCAACCGACAGATACACCATATATTTT
CDR3 protein: CSVATDRYTIYF

D gene: NA
J gene: TRBJ2-1
clone size: few
V gene: TRBV6-2/TRBV6-3
CDR3 DNA: TGTGCCAGCAGTTACTCGACCGGGAGAGAGCAGTTCTTC
CDR3 protein: CASSYSTGREQFF

D gene: NA
J gene: TRBJ2-7
clone size: few
V gene: TRBV7-2
CDR3 DNA: TGTGCCAGCAGCTTAGGGCCCGTGAGGAGCTCCTACGAGCAGTACTTC
CDR3 protein: CASSLGPVRSSYEQYF

D gene: TRBD2
J gene: TRBJ2-2
clone size: once
V gene: TRBV19
CDR3 DNA: TGTGCCAGTAATCCGGCTGGCGGGAGATACTACACCGGGGAGCTGTTTTTT
CDR3 protein: CASNPAGGRYYTGELFF

D gene: TRBD1
J gene: TRBJ1-2
clone size: many
V gene: TRBV7-8
CDR3 DNA: TGTGCCAGCAGCCTGGGACAGGGGGCCAACTATGGCTACACCTTC
CDR3 protein: CASSLGQGANYGYTF

D gene: NA
J gene: TRBJ2-1
clone size: NA
V gene: TRBV9
CDR3 DNA: TGTGCCAGCAGCGCCCATAGCTTCGATGAGCAGTTCTTC
CDR3 protein: CASSAHSFDEQFF

D gene: NA
J gene: TRBJ1-2
clone size: few
V gene: TRBV7-2
CDR3 DNA: TGTGCCAGCAGCTTAGGGGCGGTAGGGGAACCCTATGGCTACACCTTC
CDR3 protein: CASSLGAVGEPYGYTF

D gene: NA
J gene: TRBJ2-7
clone size: NA
V gene: TRBV20-1
CDR3 DNA: TGCAGTGCTCTTGCAGCCAGGGTCTACGAGCAGTACTTC
CDR3 protein: CSALAARVYEQYF

D gene: NA
J gene: TRBJ2-3
clone size: few
V gene: TRBV5-1
CDR3 DNA: TGCGCCAGCAGCTTGGCCCTGGATACGCAGTATTTT
CDR3 protein: CASSLALDTQYF

D gene: TRBD1
J gene: TRBJ2-7
clone size: few
V gene: TRBV7-9
CDR3 DNA: TGTGCCAGCAGCGACAGGGGCCCCTACGAGCAGTACTTC
CDR3 protein: CASSDRGPYEQYF

D gene: NA
J gene: TRBJ2-7
clone size: NA
V gene: TRBV5-5
CDR3 DNA: TGTGCCAGCAGCTTGGTGTCCCGGATCTACGAGCAGTACTTC
CDR3 protein: CASSLVSRIYEQYF

D gene: NA
J gene: TRBJ2-3
clone size: NA
V gene: TRBV5-5
CDR3 DNA: TGTGCCAGCAGTCAGAATTCAGATACGCAGTATTTT
CDR3 protein: CASSQNSDTQYF

D gene: TRBD2
J gene: TRBJ2-2
clone size: NA
V gene: TRBV28
CDR3 DNA: TGTGCCAGCAGTTTACCACTAGCGGGAGCCGGGGAGCTGTTTTTT
CDR3 protein: CASSLPLAGAGELFF

D gene: NA
J gene: TRBJ2-3
clone size: NA
V gene: TRBV30
CDR3 DNA: TGTGCCTGGAGTGTACGTGCTAGCACCACAGATACGCAGTATTTT
CDR3 protein: CAWSVRASTTDTQYF

D gene: TRBD1
J gene: TRBJ2-7
clone size: NA
V gene: TRBV11-3
CDR3 DNA: TGTGCCAGCAGCGCCGCCGGGACAGGTTTTGACGAGCAGTACTTC
CDR3 protein: CASSAAGTGFDEQYF

D gene: NA
J gene: TRBJ2-7
clone size: NA
V gene: TRBV20-1
CDR3 DNA: TGCAGCGCGAGGGCGGGCTCCTACGAGCAGTACTTC
CDR3 protein: CSARAGSYEQYF

D gene: NA
J gene: TRBJ2-3
clone size: NA
V gene: TRBV6-4
CDR3 DNA: TGTGCCAGCAGTGCGTCCGGGGCAGATACGCAGTATTTT
CDR3 protein: CASSASGADTQYF

D gene: TRBD1
J gene: TRBJ2-5
clone size: NA
V gene: TRBV18
CDR3 DNA: TGTGCCAGCTCATCGGGACAGGGGGCGCTCGGAGAGACCCAGTACTTC
CDR3 protein: CASSSGQGALGETQYF

D gene: NA
J gene: TRBJ2-3
clone size: few
V gene: TRBV7-2
CDR3 DNA: TGTGCCAGCAGCTTAGTCGTCTGGGGAGCTACAGATACGCAGTATTTT
CDR3 protein: CASSLVVWGATDTQYF

D gene: TRBD2
J gene: TRBJ2-1
clone size: NA
V gene: TRBV13
CDR3 DNA: TGTGCCAGCAGCTTAGTTCAGCGGGAAAGGTCCTGGGAGCAGTTCTTC
CDR3 protein: CASSLVQRERSWEQFF

D gene: NA
J gene: TRBJ2-1
clone size: few
V gene: TRBV4-1
CDR3 DNA: TGCGCCAGCAGCCAACTCGGATACAATGAGCAGTTCTTC
CDR3 protein: CASSQLGYNEQFF

D gene: NA
J gene: TRBJ2-6
clone size: NA
V gene: TRBV4-1
CDR3 DNA: TGCGCCAGCAGCCAAATCTGGGGGGCTGGGGCCAACGTCCTGACTTTC
CDR3 protein: CASSQIWGAGANVLTF

D gene: NA
J gene: TRBJ2-1
clone size: NA
V gene: TRBV29-1
CDR3 DNA: TGCAGCGTCGACCCGTGGGATGGGGCTGAGCAGTTCTTC
CDR3 protein: CSVDPWDGAEQFF

D gene: NA
J gene: TRBJ2-5
clone size: NA
V gene: TRBV20-1
CDR3 DNA: TGCAGTGCGATAAAAAGGGAGGTACAAGAGACCCAGTACTTC
CDR3 protein: CSAIKREVQETQYF

D gene: TRBD1
J gene: TRBJ1-4
clone size: NA
V gene: TRBV20-1
CDR3 DNA: TGCAGTGCTCAGACAGGGTTGGCTGAAAAACTGTTTTTT
CDR3 protein: CSAQTGLAEKLFF

D gene: NA
J gene: TRBJ1-2
clone size: few
V gene: TRBV20-1
CDR3 DNA: TGCAGTGCTAGAGGTGATATTAGAGGGGTTAACTATGGCTACACCTTC
CDR3 protein: CSARGDIRGVNYGYTF

D gene: TRBD2
J gene: TRBJ2-7
clone size: NA
V gene: TRBV27
CDR3 DNA: TGTGCCAGCAGTTTATCCCCGACTAGCGGGAGGGCCGTCTACTTC
CDR3 protein: CASSLSPTSGRAVYF

D gene: TRBD1
J gene: TRBJ2-7
clone size: few
V gene: TRBV3-1
CDR3 DNA: TGTGCCAGCAGCCTCGACAGGGATACCTACGAGCAGTACTTC
CDR3 protein: CASSLDRDTYEQYF

D gene: TRBD2
J gene: TRBJ2-3
clone size: NA
V gene: TRBV29-1
CDR3 DNA: TGCAGCGTTGAGACTAGCGGGGGTTACACAGATACGCAGTATTTT
CDR3 protein: CSVETSGGYTDTQYF

D gene: TRBD2
J gene: TRBJ2-5
clone size: NA
V gene: TRBV19
CDR3 DNA: TGTGCCAGTAGTGTAGTAGCGGGCCAAGAGACCCAGTACTTC
CDR3 protein: CASSVVAGQETQYF

D gene: TRBD1
J gene: TRBJ1-2
clone size: NA
V gene: TRBV29-1
CDR3 DNA: TGCAGCGCCGGGACAGGGCTTCACTATGGCTACACCTTC
CDR3 protein: CSAGTGLHYGYTF

D gene: TRBD2
J gene: TRBJ2-1
clone size: NA
V gene: TRBV6-2/TRBV6-3
CDR3 DNA: TGTGCCAGCAGTTACCAACCCCGAGCGGGGGCATACAATGAGCAGTTCTTC
CDR3 protein: CASSYQPRAGAYNEQFF

D gene: TRBD1
J gene: TRBJ1-6
clone size: NA
V gene: TRBV6-6
CDR3 DNA: TGTGCCAGCAGTTACGACAGGGTCACGTCGTCACCCCTCCACTTT
CDR3 protein: CASSYDRVTSSPLHF